The subject of this entry is one TCR beta chain. This clone was seen just once. No antigen is known for it. The sample holds no much larger clone one base away, and base qualities are not on file. The data stem from a study of Ad26.COV2.S vaccination and SARS-CoV-2 variants (dated by TCRdb to the early 2020s). As for the study more broadly: TCRbeta repertoire sequencing was used to assess the specificity and breadth of SARS-CoV-2-reactive T cell receptors after Ad26.COV2.S vaccination. The TCR-sequenced set comprised about 32 samples: some 19 Ad26.COV2.S vaccine recipients, 5 placebo recipients and 8 SARS-CoV-2 convalescent individuals.

TCRbeta CDR3 regions were sequenced with the immunoSEQ Assay. After extraction, genomic DNA underwent amplification by bias-controlled multiplex PCR, followed by high-throughput sequencing. The authors processed their data as follows. To quantify the absolute abundance of each unique TCRbeta CDR3 region, sequences were collapsed and filtered. T cell fraction was estimated by normalization of TCRbeta template counts to usable DNA, with usable DNA being measured through amplification of reference genes present in all nucleated cells. Repertoire TCRs were annotated as SARS-CoV-2-specific when V gene, CDR3 amino acid sequence and J gene were exactly matched to a known reactive TCR set. The reference SARS-CoV-2 TCR set was obtained from MIRA and was filtered for enrichment in COVID-19-positive ImmuneCODE repertoires, whereby public or cross-reactive TCRs were removed. Drawing on the MIRA antigens, annotated TCRs were analysed further at the level of specific ORF or position within ORF. Breadth was defined as the number of annotated unique rearrangements divided by the total number of unique productive rearrangements, and depth was defined as the summed frequency of the annotated unique rearrangements. TCR breadth was compared between groups using two-sided Wilcoxon rank-sum tests. TCRdb stores this immuneACCESS table with in-frame sequences only. Part of the clones is absent; in the studies checked, under half of the shortfall reflects unresolved V genes, and no reason is known for the rest. That table gives V, J and clone size, and the DNA gave D and trimming. The sample includes about 94,000 clones, with 82% observed a single time. The top ten constitute roughly 15% of the sample.

Interpreted using the paper, the time point label stands for: individuals recovered from natural SARS-CoV-2 infection. The CDR3, from cysteine to phenylalanine, totals 20 residues. Just the 60-base CDR3 DNA is kept, in frame starting at base 1. CDR1 and CDR2 are drawn from the germline V gene: SGDLS, YYNGEE. Trimming takes 1 base off V and 3 bases off J; junction bases not matched to a gene: 14. Broad study findings and their caveats: Compared with placebo recipients, Ad26.COV2.S recipients showed higher spike-specific TCR breadth (P = 0.0014). According to the authors, total T cell responses may have been underestimated by the TCR breadth and depth analyses. Comparable non-spike TCR breadth was observed between vaccine and placebo recipients, consistent with only spike being contained in the vaccine. Substantial breadth of spike-specific CD8+ and CD4+ T cell responses was reported after vaccination.

This clonotype was sampled from a human donor who had recovered from COVID-19. The specimen was peripheral blood, collected after recovery from COVID-19. The chain joins TRBV9 to TRBJ2-2; 11 of the junction bases match TRBD2. The nucleotide sequence reads as follows: TGTGCCAGCAGCGTATGGGGAAGTAGCGGGAGGGCCGGTTACACCGGGGAGCTGTTTTTT. The translation is CASSVWGSSGRAGYTGELFF.